This T cell receptor (beta chain) was sequenced during a study of blood T cell repertoires in COVID-19. The wider study: T cells, B-cell-depleted T cells, or PBMCs provided the cDNA or gDNA that served as material.

Methods used by the authors: Using reference gene primer amplification, nucleated cell counts were estimated. Only in-frame clones appear in the TCRdb table, and some are missing; sequencing was by immunoSEQ multiplex PCR. V and J calls and clone size are as listed in that table; D and trimming were resolved from the DNA. This table has about 260,000 clones, around nine tenths appearing once. The sequenced sample consisted of peripheral blood. The TCR originated in a man aged 35 to 55 with active or convalescent COVID-19.

Here the CDR3 reads CASSLPGINEQFF. As DNA, the CDR3 is TGTGCCAGCAGTTTACCGGGAATAAATGAGCAGTTCTTC. The chain is built from TRBV28 and TRBJ2-1, with D perhaps TRBD2 (5 bases). Germline V gene lookup returns CDR1 MDHEN and CDR2 SYDVKM. The CDR3 totals 13 residues. Between the trimmed V and J ends, which lost 2 bases and 7 bases, there was a span of 9 bases.